This T cell receptor beta chain was sequenced during a study of cytomegalovirus exposure and HLA in healthy donors. Whole-study findings and limits: Excluded were some V segments that proved indistinguishable, including TRBV6-2 and TRBV6-3. A prior analysis recorded that most TCR beta V segments were productive about 87% or about 30% of the time.

Note on this clone: Its antigen remains unidentified.

The PCR used 60 Vbeta and 13 Jbeta primers. Assay used: immunoSEQ multiplex PCR; TCRdb lists only in-frame clones, some missing. The sample has around 150,000 clones, roughly 80% seen once. Trimming cost V 5 bases and J 1 base; bases outside gene matches: 2. The CDR3 length is 15 residues. Germline V lookup: CDR1 SEHNR, CDR2 FQNEAQ (reference sequence). The specimen sequenced was PBMCs. V is TRBV7-9 and J is TRBJ2-7, with TRBD2 identical over 13 bases. The source is a woman in her forties or fifties in good health and CMV-seronegative. The CDR3 spells CASSPGLAGSYEQYF. DNA for the CDR3: TGTGCCAGCAGCCCGGGACTAGCGGGGTCCTACGAGCAGTACTTC.